The source of this TCR beta chain is a study of CD8 T cells in Susac syndrome. General study results and limits: In its TCR sequencing and HLA analysis, the study acknowledged that the number of individuals was relatively small.

TEMRA cells were enriched by FACS, while CD8+ and CD4+ T cells were obtained through a negative isolation that was performed magnetically. This clonotype was detected only once. As yet, its antigen is unknown. RNA was extracted with the RNeasy kit, and a quantity of roughly 0.45 to 1 ug was reverse transcribed using random hexamers. It was immunoSEQ multiplex PCR that amplified TCR beta CDR3 across 54 Vbeta and 13 Jbeta. One entry per CDR3 protein results from TCRdb running MiXCR on the immunoSEQ multiplex PCR reads. The sample lists about 280,000 distinct CDR3 sequences, 80% to 90% occurring once. The sequence was obtained from a human donor with multiple sclerosis. What was sequenced was CD8+ T cells from PBMCs.

The CDR3 loop reads CSVVGTRSLSYNEQFF. CDR3 in DNA: TGCAGCGTCGTCGGGACTAGGAGTCTCTCCTACAATGAGCAGTTCTTC. The chain is built from TRBV29-1 and TRBJ2-1; 8 bases map to TRBD2. The CDR3 totals 16 residues. The trim removed 6 bases at V and 0 bases at J, leaving 10 bases unmatched. Germline CDR1 SQVTM, CDR2 ANQGSEA.